This T cell receptor (beta chain) was found in a study of regulatory T cells in long-lasting Graves disease (dated by TCRdb to about 2021). A note on the overall study: Newly diagnosed Graves' disease patients had taken antithyroid drugs for less than 3 months. The study took place in China and was registered as a clinical trial. Patients with persistent Graves' disease were compared with patients with newly diagnosed Graves' disease using TCR sequencing and RNA sequencing of peripheral blood. A total of some 33 samples were covered by TCR sequencing, comprising around 13 persistent and 20 or so newly diagnosed Graves' disease patients.

Regarding this clonotype: The antigen it binds to is not known. No qualities accompany the bases; no much larger clone lies one base away.

The receptor library was made with multiplex PCR. TCRdb records Illumina HiSeq 4000 as the sequencer. CDR3 regions were amplified by Arm-PCR with iRepertoire HTBI primers to construct TCR beta libraries. Before sequencing, the PCR products went through gel purification. Regarding the original processing steps: A total of 60 to 80 TRBV and about 13 TRBJ segments were identified across samples and were used for gene usage analysis of CDR3 amino acid clonotypes. COPE and FqMerger were used to merge filtered high-quality paired reads into contigs. BLAST was used to align contigs to the IMGT TRBV, TRBD and TRBJ reference genes, and CDR3 was defined following IMGT. Any clonotype with a frequency above 0.1% was classified as a highly expanded clone. Shannon entropy was used to measure repertoire diversity, and the Gini coefficient was used to measure V-J evenness. A clonotype was considered public if more than one individual shared it. TCRdb reprocessed the public reads (quality trimming at Q25 with fastp, clone calling with MiXCR) and kept in-frame beta chains. CDR3 protein sequences are deduplicated, and each keeps its most common genes and DNA. TCRdb's processing, not the study's, gives the V and J calls here. Here the sample has 200,000 to 250,000 distinct CDR3 sequences; approximately 20% occur a single time. Clones ranked in the top ten supply approximately 20% of the sample.

Points the paper makes about the study in general: The small sample size was acknowledged by the authors as a limitation that may reduce accuracy. Persistent patients shared more public clonotypes among themselves (over 2,500) than newly diagnosed patients did (about 970). Because the primary lesion, thyroid tissue, could not be accessed, the study looked at peripheral blood alone. TRBV28, TRBJ1-2 and TRBJ2-5 were preferentially used in persistent disease, while TRBV20-1 and TRBJ2-1 were favored in newly diagnosed disease. Sequencing and analysis were limited to the TCR beta chain. Compared with newly diagnosed patients, persistent Graves' disease patients had lower TCR Shannon entropy and fewer highly expanded clones, which suggests clonal expansion.

Taken with the paper, the label for time point translates to: newly diagnosed GD, antithyroid drugs for less than 3 months. For both TCR sequencing and RNA sequencing, RNA was extracted from PBMCs in TRIzol. The diagnosis of Graves' disease followed American Thyroid Association guidelines. The patients came from an endocrinology department in Xi'an, China. From each patient, around 9 milliliters of peripheral blood was collected into an EDTA anticoagulant tube. Ficoll Paque Plus density gradient separation was used to isolate PBMCs, and no further T cell sorting was performed. RNA quality was checked with an Agilent 2100 Bioanalyzer and agarose gel, and concentration with a NanoDrop 2000. The CDR3 covers 18 residues, taking in both the cysteine and the phenylalanine. Only the CDR3 DNA is retained, 54 bases long and in frame from the first base. From V the trimming removes 0 bases and from J it removes 0 bases, while the gene matches leave 2 bases of the junction unaccounted for. From the germline V gene, CDR1 is SGDLS and CDR2 is YYNGEE.

This TCR was sampled from a female donor with Graves disease. The chain is encoded by TRBV9 joined to TRBJ2-1; 14 bases in the junction line up with TRBD2. The source was peripheral blood mononuclear cells (PBMCs), collected at new diagnosis, from a patient treated with antithyroid drugs. CDR3 reads: CASSVEGTSGSSYNEQFF. The nucleotide sequence is TGTGCCAGCAGCGTAGAGGGGACTAGCGGGAGCTCCTACAATGAGCAGTTCTTC.